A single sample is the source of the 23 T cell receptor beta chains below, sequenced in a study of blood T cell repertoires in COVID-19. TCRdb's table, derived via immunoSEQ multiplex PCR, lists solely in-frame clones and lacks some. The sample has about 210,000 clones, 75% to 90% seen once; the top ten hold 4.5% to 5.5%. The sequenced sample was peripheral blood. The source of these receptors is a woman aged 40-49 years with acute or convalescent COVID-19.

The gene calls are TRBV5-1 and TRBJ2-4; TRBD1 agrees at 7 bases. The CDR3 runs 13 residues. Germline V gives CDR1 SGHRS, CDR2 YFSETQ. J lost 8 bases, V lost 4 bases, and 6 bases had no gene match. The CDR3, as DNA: TGCGCCAGCAGCCCTGACAGGGTGGACATTCAGTACTTC. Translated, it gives CASSPDRVDIQYF.

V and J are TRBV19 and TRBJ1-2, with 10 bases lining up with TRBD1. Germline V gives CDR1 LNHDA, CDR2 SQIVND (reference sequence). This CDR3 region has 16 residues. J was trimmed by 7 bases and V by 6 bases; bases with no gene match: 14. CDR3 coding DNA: TGTGCCAGTAGAAGAAATCCGGGACAGGGGAGAAGTGGCTACACCTTC. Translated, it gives CASRRNPGQGRSGYTF.

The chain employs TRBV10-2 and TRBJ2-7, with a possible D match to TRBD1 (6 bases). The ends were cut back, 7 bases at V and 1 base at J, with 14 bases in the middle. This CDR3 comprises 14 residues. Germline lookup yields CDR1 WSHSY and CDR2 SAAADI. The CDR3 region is CASTPARGSYEQYV. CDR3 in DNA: TGCGCCAGCACCCCTGCTAGGGGGTCCTACGAGCAGTACGTC.

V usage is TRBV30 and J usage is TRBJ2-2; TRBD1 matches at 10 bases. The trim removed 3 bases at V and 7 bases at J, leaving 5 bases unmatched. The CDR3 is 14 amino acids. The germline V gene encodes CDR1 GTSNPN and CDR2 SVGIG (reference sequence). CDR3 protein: CAWRRQGAIGELFF. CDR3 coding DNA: TGTGCCTGGAGAAGACAGGGGGCTATCGGGGAGCTGTTTTTT.

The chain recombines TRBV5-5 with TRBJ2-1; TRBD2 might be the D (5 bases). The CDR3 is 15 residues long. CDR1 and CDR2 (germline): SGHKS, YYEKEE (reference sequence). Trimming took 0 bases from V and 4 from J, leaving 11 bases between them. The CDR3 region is CASSLGDGGYNEQFF. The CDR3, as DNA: TGTGCCAGCAGCTTGGGTGACGGAGGATACAATGAGCAGTTCTTC.

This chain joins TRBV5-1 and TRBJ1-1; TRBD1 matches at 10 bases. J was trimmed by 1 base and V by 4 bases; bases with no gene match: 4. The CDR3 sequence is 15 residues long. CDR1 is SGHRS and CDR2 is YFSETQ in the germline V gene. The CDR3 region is CASSPTGGPNTEAFF. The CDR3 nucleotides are TGCGCCAGCAGCCCGACAGGGGGCCCGAACACTGAAGCTTTCTTT.

In nucleotides, the CDR3 is TGTGCCAGCAGTGACCTCCTGACCGGACAGGGGGGGGGCTATGGCTACACCTTC. Translated, it gives CASSDLLTGQGGGYGYTF. The chain uses TRBV6-1 and TRBJ1-2, with 10 bases matching TRBD1. V was clipped by 3 bases and J by 4 bases; unmatched bases: 14. CDR3 length: 18 amino acids. The V gene's germline CDR1 is MNHNS and CDR2 SASEGT.

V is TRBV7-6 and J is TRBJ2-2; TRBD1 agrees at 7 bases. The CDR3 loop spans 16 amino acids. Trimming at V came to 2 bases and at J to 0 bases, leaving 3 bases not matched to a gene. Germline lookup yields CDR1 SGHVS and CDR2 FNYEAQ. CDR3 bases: TGTGCCAGCAGCTTATTTCAGGGGGCGAACACCGGGGAGCTGTTTTTT. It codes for CASSLFQGANTGELFF.

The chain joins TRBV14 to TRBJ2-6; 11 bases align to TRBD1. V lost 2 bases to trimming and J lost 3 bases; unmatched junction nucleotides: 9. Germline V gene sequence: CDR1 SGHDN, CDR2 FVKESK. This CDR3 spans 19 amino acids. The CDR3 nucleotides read TGTGCCAGCAGCCAATTTGCACCGGGACAGGGGGTTGGGGCCAACGTCCTGACTTTC. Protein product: CASSQFAPGQGVGANVLTF.

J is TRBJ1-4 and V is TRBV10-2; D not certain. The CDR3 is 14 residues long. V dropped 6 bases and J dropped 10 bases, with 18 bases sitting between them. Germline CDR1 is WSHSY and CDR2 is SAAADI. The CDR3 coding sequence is TGCGCCAGCAGCCCCGAGGGCTTACCAAGAAAACTGTTTTTT. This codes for CASSPEGLPRKLFF.

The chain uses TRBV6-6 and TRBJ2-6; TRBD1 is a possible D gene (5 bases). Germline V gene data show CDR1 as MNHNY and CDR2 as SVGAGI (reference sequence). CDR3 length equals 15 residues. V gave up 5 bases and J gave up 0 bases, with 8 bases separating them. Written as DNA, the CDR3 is TGTGCCAGCAGTCTGACAGCCTCTGGGGCCAACGTCCTGACTTTC. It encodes CASSLTASGANVLTF.

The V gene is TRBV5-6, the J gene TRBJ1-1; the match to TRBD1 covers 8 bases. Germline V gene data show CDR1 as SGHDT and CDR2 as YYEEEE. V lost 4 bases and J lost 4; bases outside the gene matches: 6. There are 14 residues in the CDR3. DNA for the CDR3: TGTGCCAGCAGCCTGACCGGGACAGGCACTGAAGCTTTCTTT. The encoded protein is CASSLTGTGTEAFF.

In DNA, the CDR3 is TGTGCCAGTAGTATCAGACTAGCGGGGGGTGAGACCCAGTACTTC. It specifies CASSIRLAGGETQYF. The chain recombines TRBV19 with TRBJ2-5; 13 bases agree with TRBD2. The V gene end was trimmed by 3 bases and the J gene end by 5 bases; junction bases not matched to a gene: 3. Looked up from germline, CDR1 is LNHDA and CDR2 is SQIVND (reference sequence). The CDR3 has 15 amino acids.

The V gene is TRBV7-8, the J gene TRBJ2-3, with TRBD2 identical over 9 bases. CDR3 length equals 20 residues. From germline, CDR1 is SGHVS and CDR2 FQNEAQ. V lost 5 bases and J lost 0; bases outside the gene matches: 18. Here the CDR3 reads CASSPRGWASGAHSTDTQYF. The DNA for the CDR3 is TGTGCCAGCAGCCCCCGCGGGTGGGCTAGCGGGGCCCATAGCACAGATACGCAGTATTTT.

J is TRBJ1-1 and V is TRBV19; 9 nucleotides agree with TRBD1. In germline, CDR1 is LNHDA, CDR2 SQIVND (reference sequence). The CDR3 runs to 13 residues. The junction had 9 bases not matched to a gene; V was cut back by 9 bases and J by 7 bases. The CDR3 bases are TGTGCCAGCCAACAGGGGGCGCGAGGTGAAGCTTTCTTT. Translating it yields CASQQGARGEAFF.

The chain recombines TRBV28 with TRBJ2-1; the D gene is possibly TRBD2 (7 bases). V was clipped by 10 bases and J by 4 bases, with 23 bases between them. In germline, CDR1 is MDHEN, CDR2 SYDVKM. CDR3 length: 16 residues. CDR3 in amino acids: CATSSWGGETYNEQFF. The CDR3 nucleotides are TGTGCCACCTCCAGCTGGGGGGGCGAAACTTACAATGAGCAGTTCTTC. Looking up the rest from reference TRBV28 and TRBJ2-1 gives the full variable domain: DVKVTQSSRYLVKRTGEKVFLECVQDMDHENMFWYRQDPGLGLRLIYFSYDVKMKEKGDIPEGYSVSREKKERFSLILESASTNQTSMYLCATSSWGGETYNEQFFGPGTRLTVL.

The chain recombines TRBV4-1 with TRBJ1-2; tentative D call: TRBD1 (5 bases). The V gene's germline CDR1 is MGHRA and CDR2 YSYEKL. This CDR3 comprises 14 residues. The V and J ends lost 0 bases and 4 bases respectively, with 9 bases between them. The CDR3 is CASSQDQGGYGYTF. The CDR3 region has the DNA TGCGCCAGCAGCCAAGATCAGGGTGGCTATGGCTACACCTTC.

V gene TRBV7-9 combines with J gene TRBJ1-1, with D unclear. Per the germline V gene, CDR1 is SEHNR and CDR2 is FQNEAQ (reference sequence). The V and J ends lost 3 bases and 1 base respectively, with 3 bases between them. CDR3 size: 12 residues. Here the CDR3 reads CASSFQNTEAFF. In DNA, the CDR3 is TGTGCCAGCAGCTTCCAGAACACTGAAGCTTTCTTT. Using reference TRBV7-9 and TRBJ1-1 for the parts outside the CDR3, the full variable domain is DTGVSQNPRHKITKRGQNVTFRCDPISEHNRLYWYRQTLGQGPEFLTYFQNEAQLEKSRLLSDRFSAERPKGSFSTLEIQRTEQGDSAMYLCASSFQNTEAFFGQGTRLTVV.

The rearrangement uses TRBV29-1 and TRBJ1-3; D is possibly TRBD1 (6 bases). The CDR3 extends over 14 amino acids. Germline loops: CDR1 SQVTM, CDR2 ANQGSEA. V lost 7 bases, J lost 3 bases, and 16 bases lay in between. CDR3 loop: CSADTGLVGNTIYF. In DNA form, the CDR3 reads TGCAGCGCCGATACAGGGCTGGTTGGAAACACCATATATTTT.

CDR3: CASSDPDRRRGYTF. CDR3 DNA sequence: TGTGCCAGCAGCGACCCTGACAGGCGCCGGGGCTACACCTTC. The V gene is TRBV9, the J gene TRBJ1-2; D possibly corresponds to TRBD1 (6 bases). Germline CDR1 is SGDLS and CDR2 is YYNGEE. This CDR3 has 14 amino acids. V dropped 3 bases and J dropped 8 bases, with 17 bases sitting between them.

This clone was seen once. CDR3 in amino acids: CAWSVRYGYTF. CDR3 DNA sequence: TGTGCCTGGAGTGTACGGTATGGCTACACCTTC. The chain carries TRBV30 and TRBJ1-2; no clear D. The germline gives CDR1 GTSNPN, CDR2 SVGIG (reference sequence). CDR3 length: 11 amino acids. V was cut by 0 bases and J by 5 bases, with 4 bases left in between.

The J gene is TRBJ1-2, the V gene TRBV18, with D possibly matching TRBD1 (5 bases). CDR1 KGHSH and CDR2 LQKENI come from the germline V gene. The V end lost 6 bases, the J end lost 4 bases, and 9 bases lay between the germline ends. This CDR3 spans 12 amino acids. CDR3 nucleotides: TGTGCCAGCTCTCTCGACAGCTATGGCTACACCTTC. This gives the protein CASSLDSYGYTF. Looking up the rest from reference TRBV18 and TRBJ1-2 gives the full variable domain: NAGVMQNPRHLVRRRGQEARLRCSPMKGHSHVYWYRQLPEEGLKFMVYLQKENIIDESGMPKERFSAEFPKEGPSILRIQQVVRGDSAAYFCASSLDSYGYTFGSGTRLTVV.

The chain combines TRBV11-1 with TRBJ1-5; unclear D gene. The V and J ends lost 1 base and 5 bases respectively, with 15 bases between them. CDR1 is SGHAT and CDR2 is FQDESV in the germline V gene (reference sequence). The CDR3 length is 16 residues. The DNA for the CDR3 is TGTGCCAGCAGCTTAGTTTTCAGCCCGGGTGATCAGCCCCAGCATTTT. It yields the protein CASSLVFSPGDQPQHF.